This entry is about one TCR beta chain. Data came from immunoSEQ multiplex PCR; TCRdb stores just in-frame clones and leaves some out. The repertoire holds about 50,000 clones, with roughly 86% as singletons. From germline, CDR1 is LGHDT and CDR2 YNNKEL (reference sequence). The CDR3 is 12 amino acids. Trimming pared 8 bases from V and 4 bases from J, leaving 11 bases between. The data are from a study of blood T cell repertoires in COVID-19. Sequences were obtained from peripheral blood. This TCR derives from a woman aged 55-75 years with acute or convalescent COVID-19. The chain has TRBV3-1 (or the pseudogene TRBV3-2) and TRBJ1-2; D ambiguous. The CDR3 nucleotides are TGTGCCAGCGAGGGAACGGGCTATGGCTACACCTTC. Translation: CASEGTGYGYTF.